The sequence of this TCR beta chain was determined in a study of Ad26.COV2.S vaccination and SARS-CoV-2 variants. About this clone: Its antigen remains unknown.

The treatment here: roughly 19 received Ad26.COV2.S at low or high dose, single or two shots; a few received placebo; per-sample allocation not given. After the first vaccine or placebo injection, samples were drawn on day 63. Study results and limitations: Compared with placebo recipients, vaccine recipients had higher spike-specific TCR breadth.

Germline values: CDR1 SGHRS, CDR2 YFSETQ. V shed 2 bases and J 1 base; nucleotides not matched to a gene: 3. This CDR3 has 15 amino acids. Sequencing was performed with immunoSEQ multiplex PCR; in TCRdb, only in-frame clones are kept and a portion is missing. The table has 510,000 or so clones, around 88% seen once. Sequencing used peripheral blood, obtained in a trial of Ad26.COV2.S vaccine versus placebo. This TCR was recovered from a person aged 18-60 years who received the Ad26.COV2.S COVID-19 vaccine or a placebo. The rearrangement uses TRBV5-1 and TRBJ2-1, with 7 bases that match TRBD2. The CDR3 bases are TGCGCCAGCAGCTTTGGCGGGAGTTCCTACAATGAGCAGTTCTTC. Translating gives CASSFGGSSYNEQFF.